Sequencing of this TCR beta chain was carried out in a study of cytomegalovirus exposure and HLA in healthy donors (dated by TCRdb to between 2016 and 2019). For the study in its entirety: In an earlier analysis of under 750 of the donors, about 260 Gb of sequence data and 120 million or so unique TCR beta sequences from about 179 million T cells were reported. An early release that covered fewer than 800 HLA-typed donors contained approximately 290 gigabases of sequencing data and tens of millions of unique TCR sequences. The genetic ancestry cluster associated with self-reported Caucasian donors included 70% to 85% of the approximately 430 genotyped donors. The study was designed to test whether signatures of past pathogen exposure could be identified by cataloging public T cell receptors. The study used immunosequencing to profile the T cell repertoires of more than 650 subjects and linked those repertoires to cytomegalovirus serostatus. A separate validation cohort of over a hundred different subjects was used in addition to the 666-subject first cohort. To predict cytomegalovirus infection status, the study brought together high-throughput TCR immunosequencing, statistical association of individual TCRs with disease status, and machine learning. To study patterns of TCR occurrence, a later analysis re-analyzed previously published TCR beta repertoires from 666 donors and added high-resolution HLA genotyping. In the later analysis, no new phenotypic data were used to find candidate immune exposures; instead, reliance was placed on TCR beta sequences and their occurrence across donors. To decide whether each TCR beta V gene segment behaved as functional or pseudogenic, an earlier analysis of some 570 of the donors relied on high-throughput TCR beta sequencing. Donor age, sex, ethnicity and CMV serostatus were collected together with the repertoire data. A later genetic analysis used genome-wide SNP genotypes for about three fifths of the 666 donors, treating that subset as a discovery cohort. Every discovery cohort repertoire had been produced on one sequencing platform. HLA typing covered class I and class II loci at four-digit resolution. The number of donors typed differed by locus, with roughly 620-630 for A, B, C, DRB1 and DQB1, around 500 for DQA1, 600 to 610 for DPA1, and around 430 for DPB1. Because of strong linkage in the cohort, four to six DR-DQ haplotypes were treated as single units for association and clustering. Across approximately 400 genotyped donors of the cohort, an average of approximately 240,000 unique TCR beta nucleotide sequences per donor were sequenced, and 15% to 20% of those sequences were non-productive.

This clone has a single count. Its antigen specificity is not known. No base quality information exists; no much larger clone differs at one position. Preparation of the library involved the immunoSEQ multiplex PCR assay. A mixture of 60 forward primers for TCR Vbeta segments and 13 reverse primers for TCR Jbeta segments was used in the multiplex PCR. The CDR3 region of rearranged TCR beta genes was amplified from genomic DNA by a multiplex PCR assay. Amplified TCR beta libraries were sequenced as 87-base-pair reads on the Illumina HiSeq System. The authors processed their data as follows. A later analysis counted tens of millions of unique TCR beta chains across the 650 to 800 repertoires, and around 9.9 million of these chains were shared by at least two donors. Raw reads were error-corrected and collapsed into unique sequences by a nearest-neighbor algorithm in which closely related sequences were merged to remove PCR and sequencing errors. Alignment of CDR3 sequences to IMGT reference sequences was used to assign V, D and J gene segments. Each retained sequence needed at least a six-nucleotide match to both a V gene segment and a J gene segment. Rearrangements were classified as productive when the CDR3 lacked stop codons and remained in frame with V and J, and all other rearrangements were classified as non-productive. CDR3 was defined by IMGT convention, running from the second conserved V-encoded cysteine to the conserved J-encoded phenylalanine. The earlier analysis of roughly 590 of the donors excluded sequences that lacked an unambiguous match to a single V gene segment. In an earlier analysis of almost 600 of the donors, a V segment was called functional when productive rearrangements were above 56.7%, and segregating when the standard deviation between donors exceeded 5%. To diagnose cytomegalovirus status from the catalog of TCR beta chain sequences, a statistical classification framework was built. In a later analysis, TCR nucleotide sequences were compared against IMGT/GENE-DB human TR gene sequences so that V and J genes could be assigned. In a later analysis, CDR3 sequences and most-parsimonious VDJ recombination scenarios were assigned using the TCRdist pipeline. In a later analysis, every TCR beta chain was defined by the combination of its CDR3 amino acid sequence and its V-gene family, and reads without a unique V-gene family were dropped. A later analysis removed 500 to 650 highly shared, low-generation-probability nucleotide sequences to deal with suspected cross-contamination and a sequencing artifact. In a later analysis, a clonal expansion index was calculated for each public chain from normalized within-repertoire ranks of inferred template counts. Generation probabilities in a later analysis came from a VDJ recombination model fitted to out-of-frame rearrangements, and those results were checked against IGoR. In a later analysis, TCR-TCR, TCR-HLA and TCR-CMV co-occurrence was scored with hypergeometric tests, and a repertoire-size bias correction was applied to TCR pairs. False discovery rates were estimated in a later analysis by permuting HLA or CMV assignments 20 times. In a later analysis, co-occurring TCRs were grouped using DBSCAN, and TCRdist sequence similarity was added for clustering within HLA-allele-positive subsets. Repertoires with fewer than 30,000 or more than 120,000 public chains, plus five repertoires with anomalous nucleotide sharing, were excluded from co-occurrence clustering. In TCRdb, the immuneACCESS table is reduced to in-frame sequences with V and J assigned. These tables do not hold every clone; where another copy was compared, an unresolved V gene accounts for under half, and the others remain unexplained. V and J calls plus clone size are reproduced from that table; the DNA served to infer D and trimming. Recorded for this sample are about 200,000 clones; 86% of them occurred a single time. More than 0.25% of the sample rests with the top ten.

The cohort comprised 670 or so healthy bone marrow donors. At the time of sampling, all cohort members were nominally healthy, though unrecorded immune exposures were likely present. The donor tested CMV seronegative and was one of the 352 seronegative cohort members. A peripheral blood sample was collected from each donor, and TCR beta sequencing was performed on peripheral blood mononuclear cells. Genomic DNA was extracted from the blood cell samples with the Qiagen DNeasy Blood Extraction Kit. What the work shows at the level of the full study, not this receptor alone: A further reported finding was that TCR beta sequences accurately predicted the HLA-A and HLA-B alleles for most subjects in the first cohort. A group of highly shared sequence variants was considered likely to be a technical artifact of the sequencing pipeline. An association between a missense DCLRE1C variant and V-gene and J-gene trimming of TCR beta chains was found in a later genetic analysis and replicated in an independent cohort. The study listed approximately 150 TCR beta chains as associated with cytomegalovirus. An earlier analysis of around 500 of the donors showed that most TCR beta V segments appeared in productive rearrangements either about 90% or about 30% of the time, which broadly matched IMGT annotations. It was suggested by the authors that the approach could potentially be generalized to other disease states and immunological phenotypes. A few of the identified cytomegalovirus-associated TCR beta chains were confirmed in vitro to be specific for cytomegalovirus antigens. Roughly uniform sequencing depth across donors was assumed in presence/absence analyses, although this assumption may not hold. A later analysis found that most CMV-associated TCR beta chains appeared HLA-restricted, with HLA associations seemingly driven largely by CMV exposure. In a later analysis, around 17,000 TCR beta sequences were associated with specific HLA alleles at a false discovery rate of 0.05. While some public TCRs were present in many individuals, most TCR sequences turned up only very rarely across donors. A later genetic analysis reported fewer N-insertions in productive TCRs among donors in an Asian-associated ancestry cluster than the roughly 700-donor mean. In a later analysis, HLA-associated TCR beta chains were found to be more clonally expanded and to have lower generation probabilities than equally common non-associated chains. The only immune exposure information available for the cohort was CMV serostatus. Assigning TCR associations to individual alleles was difficult when HLA alleles, especially DR and DQ, strongly co-occurred. Approximately 18 rarely observed V segments, including chromosome 9 orphons, were excluded from the earlier analysis of a few hundred of the donors because counts were too low. In a later analysis, the rate of TCR association differed among HLA loci, with DRB1 alleles having the most associated TCRs and HLA-C alleles having the fewest. In a later analysis, several top co-occurrence clusters were reported to appear linked to parvovirus B19, influenza, CMV and Epstein-Barr virus. HLA typing was unavailable for some donors at each locus, so association tests used only the typed subset. Correlated functional status among segregating V segments might be attributable to linkage disequilibrium, but an unknown experimental factor could not be ruled out. Only TCR beta chains were sequenced in this cohort, and the absence of alpha or paired-chain data limited detectable features. The 87-base-pair reads could not distinguish some IMGT-functional V segments, including TRBV6-2 and TRBV6-3, so those segments were excluded. The classifier was reported to diagnose cytomegalovirus status with high specificity and sensitivity in both the original and validation cohorts.

The CDR3 holds 14 amino acids from the cysteine to the phenylalanine. The read is trimmed to its CDR3 DNA, 42 bases read in frame from base 1. The germline V gene supplies CDR1 SGHRS and CDR2 YFSETQ. The TCR was taken from a woman in her 30s in good health and CMV-seronegative. The receptor chain draws on TRBV5-1 and TRBJ2-5; TRBD1 might be the D gene, on 5 matching bases. The J call may be mistaken, given a closer DNA end match to TRBJ2-7. The sample comprised PBMCs. Read as DNA, the sequence is TGCGCCAGCAGCTTTAAGGGGAATAGCTACGAGCAGTACTTC. Its protein product is CASSFKGNSYEQYF.